The 2 T cell receptor beta chains below come from one sample, sequenced in a study of blood T cell repertoires in COVID-19. Produced via immunoSEQ multiplex PCR; TCRdb's table is partial and in-frame only. Of roughly 45,000 clones listed, approximately 87% are singletons. The sample consisted of peripheral blood. These receptors originate from a woman aged 60-75 years with acute or convalescent COVID-19.

V and J are TRBV2 and TRBJ2-3, with TRBD1 matching 8 bases. This CDR3 spans 16 amino acids. CDR1 is SNHLY and CDR2 is FYNNEI in the germline V gene. Trimming removed 7 bases from V and 2 bases from J; junction bases left unmatched: 11. CDR3 sequence reads: CASTTLATGVTDTQYF. CDR3 sequence (DNA): TGTGCCAGCACCACCTTAGCGACAGGGGTCACAGATACGCAGTATTTT. Supplemented by reference TRBV2 and TRBJ2-3, the full variable domain reads EPEVTQTPSHQVTQMGQEVILRCVPISNHLYFYWYRQILGQKVEFLVSFYNNEISEKSEIFDDQFSVERPDGSNFTLKIRSTKLEDSAMYFCASTTLATGVTDTQYFGPGTRLTVL.

The chain recombines TRBV12-5 with TRBJ2-1; TRBD1 is a possible D gene (5 bases). Germline V gene lookup returns CDR1 LGHNT and CDR2 FRNRAP. This CDR3 region has 12 residues. The V end lost 7 bases, the J end lost 10 bases, and 14 bases lay between the germline ends. CDR3 sequence (DNA): TGTGCTAGTGCAAGCTTTCAGGGCGAGCAGTTCTTC. This sequence encodes CASASFQGEQFF.